This TCR beta chain was retrieved from a study of siplizumab effects on memory and regulatory T cells. Study-wide results and limits: To unstimulated subsets, only a minor fraction of alloreactive clones could be mapped.

With regard to this clone: Its antigen remains unidentified.

Only in-frame clones appear in the TCRdb table, and some are missing; sequencing was by immunoSEQ multiplex PCR. The sample yields approximately 100,000 clones, 92% seen once. What was sequenced was Tregs sorted from blood. The TCR originated in a human donor in good health.

CDR3 bases: TGTGCCAGCAGCCAAGAGGGACAGGGGAGCGGTCAGCCCCAGCATTTT. Encoded protein: CASSQEGQGSGQPQHF. V usage is TRBV4-2 and J usage is TRBJ1-5; 10 bases line up with TRBD1. Germline loops: CDR1 LGHNA, CDR2 YNFKEQ. The CDR3 runs 16 residues. With 0 bases clipped from V and 6 bases from J, the junction kept 5 bases outside the gene matches.